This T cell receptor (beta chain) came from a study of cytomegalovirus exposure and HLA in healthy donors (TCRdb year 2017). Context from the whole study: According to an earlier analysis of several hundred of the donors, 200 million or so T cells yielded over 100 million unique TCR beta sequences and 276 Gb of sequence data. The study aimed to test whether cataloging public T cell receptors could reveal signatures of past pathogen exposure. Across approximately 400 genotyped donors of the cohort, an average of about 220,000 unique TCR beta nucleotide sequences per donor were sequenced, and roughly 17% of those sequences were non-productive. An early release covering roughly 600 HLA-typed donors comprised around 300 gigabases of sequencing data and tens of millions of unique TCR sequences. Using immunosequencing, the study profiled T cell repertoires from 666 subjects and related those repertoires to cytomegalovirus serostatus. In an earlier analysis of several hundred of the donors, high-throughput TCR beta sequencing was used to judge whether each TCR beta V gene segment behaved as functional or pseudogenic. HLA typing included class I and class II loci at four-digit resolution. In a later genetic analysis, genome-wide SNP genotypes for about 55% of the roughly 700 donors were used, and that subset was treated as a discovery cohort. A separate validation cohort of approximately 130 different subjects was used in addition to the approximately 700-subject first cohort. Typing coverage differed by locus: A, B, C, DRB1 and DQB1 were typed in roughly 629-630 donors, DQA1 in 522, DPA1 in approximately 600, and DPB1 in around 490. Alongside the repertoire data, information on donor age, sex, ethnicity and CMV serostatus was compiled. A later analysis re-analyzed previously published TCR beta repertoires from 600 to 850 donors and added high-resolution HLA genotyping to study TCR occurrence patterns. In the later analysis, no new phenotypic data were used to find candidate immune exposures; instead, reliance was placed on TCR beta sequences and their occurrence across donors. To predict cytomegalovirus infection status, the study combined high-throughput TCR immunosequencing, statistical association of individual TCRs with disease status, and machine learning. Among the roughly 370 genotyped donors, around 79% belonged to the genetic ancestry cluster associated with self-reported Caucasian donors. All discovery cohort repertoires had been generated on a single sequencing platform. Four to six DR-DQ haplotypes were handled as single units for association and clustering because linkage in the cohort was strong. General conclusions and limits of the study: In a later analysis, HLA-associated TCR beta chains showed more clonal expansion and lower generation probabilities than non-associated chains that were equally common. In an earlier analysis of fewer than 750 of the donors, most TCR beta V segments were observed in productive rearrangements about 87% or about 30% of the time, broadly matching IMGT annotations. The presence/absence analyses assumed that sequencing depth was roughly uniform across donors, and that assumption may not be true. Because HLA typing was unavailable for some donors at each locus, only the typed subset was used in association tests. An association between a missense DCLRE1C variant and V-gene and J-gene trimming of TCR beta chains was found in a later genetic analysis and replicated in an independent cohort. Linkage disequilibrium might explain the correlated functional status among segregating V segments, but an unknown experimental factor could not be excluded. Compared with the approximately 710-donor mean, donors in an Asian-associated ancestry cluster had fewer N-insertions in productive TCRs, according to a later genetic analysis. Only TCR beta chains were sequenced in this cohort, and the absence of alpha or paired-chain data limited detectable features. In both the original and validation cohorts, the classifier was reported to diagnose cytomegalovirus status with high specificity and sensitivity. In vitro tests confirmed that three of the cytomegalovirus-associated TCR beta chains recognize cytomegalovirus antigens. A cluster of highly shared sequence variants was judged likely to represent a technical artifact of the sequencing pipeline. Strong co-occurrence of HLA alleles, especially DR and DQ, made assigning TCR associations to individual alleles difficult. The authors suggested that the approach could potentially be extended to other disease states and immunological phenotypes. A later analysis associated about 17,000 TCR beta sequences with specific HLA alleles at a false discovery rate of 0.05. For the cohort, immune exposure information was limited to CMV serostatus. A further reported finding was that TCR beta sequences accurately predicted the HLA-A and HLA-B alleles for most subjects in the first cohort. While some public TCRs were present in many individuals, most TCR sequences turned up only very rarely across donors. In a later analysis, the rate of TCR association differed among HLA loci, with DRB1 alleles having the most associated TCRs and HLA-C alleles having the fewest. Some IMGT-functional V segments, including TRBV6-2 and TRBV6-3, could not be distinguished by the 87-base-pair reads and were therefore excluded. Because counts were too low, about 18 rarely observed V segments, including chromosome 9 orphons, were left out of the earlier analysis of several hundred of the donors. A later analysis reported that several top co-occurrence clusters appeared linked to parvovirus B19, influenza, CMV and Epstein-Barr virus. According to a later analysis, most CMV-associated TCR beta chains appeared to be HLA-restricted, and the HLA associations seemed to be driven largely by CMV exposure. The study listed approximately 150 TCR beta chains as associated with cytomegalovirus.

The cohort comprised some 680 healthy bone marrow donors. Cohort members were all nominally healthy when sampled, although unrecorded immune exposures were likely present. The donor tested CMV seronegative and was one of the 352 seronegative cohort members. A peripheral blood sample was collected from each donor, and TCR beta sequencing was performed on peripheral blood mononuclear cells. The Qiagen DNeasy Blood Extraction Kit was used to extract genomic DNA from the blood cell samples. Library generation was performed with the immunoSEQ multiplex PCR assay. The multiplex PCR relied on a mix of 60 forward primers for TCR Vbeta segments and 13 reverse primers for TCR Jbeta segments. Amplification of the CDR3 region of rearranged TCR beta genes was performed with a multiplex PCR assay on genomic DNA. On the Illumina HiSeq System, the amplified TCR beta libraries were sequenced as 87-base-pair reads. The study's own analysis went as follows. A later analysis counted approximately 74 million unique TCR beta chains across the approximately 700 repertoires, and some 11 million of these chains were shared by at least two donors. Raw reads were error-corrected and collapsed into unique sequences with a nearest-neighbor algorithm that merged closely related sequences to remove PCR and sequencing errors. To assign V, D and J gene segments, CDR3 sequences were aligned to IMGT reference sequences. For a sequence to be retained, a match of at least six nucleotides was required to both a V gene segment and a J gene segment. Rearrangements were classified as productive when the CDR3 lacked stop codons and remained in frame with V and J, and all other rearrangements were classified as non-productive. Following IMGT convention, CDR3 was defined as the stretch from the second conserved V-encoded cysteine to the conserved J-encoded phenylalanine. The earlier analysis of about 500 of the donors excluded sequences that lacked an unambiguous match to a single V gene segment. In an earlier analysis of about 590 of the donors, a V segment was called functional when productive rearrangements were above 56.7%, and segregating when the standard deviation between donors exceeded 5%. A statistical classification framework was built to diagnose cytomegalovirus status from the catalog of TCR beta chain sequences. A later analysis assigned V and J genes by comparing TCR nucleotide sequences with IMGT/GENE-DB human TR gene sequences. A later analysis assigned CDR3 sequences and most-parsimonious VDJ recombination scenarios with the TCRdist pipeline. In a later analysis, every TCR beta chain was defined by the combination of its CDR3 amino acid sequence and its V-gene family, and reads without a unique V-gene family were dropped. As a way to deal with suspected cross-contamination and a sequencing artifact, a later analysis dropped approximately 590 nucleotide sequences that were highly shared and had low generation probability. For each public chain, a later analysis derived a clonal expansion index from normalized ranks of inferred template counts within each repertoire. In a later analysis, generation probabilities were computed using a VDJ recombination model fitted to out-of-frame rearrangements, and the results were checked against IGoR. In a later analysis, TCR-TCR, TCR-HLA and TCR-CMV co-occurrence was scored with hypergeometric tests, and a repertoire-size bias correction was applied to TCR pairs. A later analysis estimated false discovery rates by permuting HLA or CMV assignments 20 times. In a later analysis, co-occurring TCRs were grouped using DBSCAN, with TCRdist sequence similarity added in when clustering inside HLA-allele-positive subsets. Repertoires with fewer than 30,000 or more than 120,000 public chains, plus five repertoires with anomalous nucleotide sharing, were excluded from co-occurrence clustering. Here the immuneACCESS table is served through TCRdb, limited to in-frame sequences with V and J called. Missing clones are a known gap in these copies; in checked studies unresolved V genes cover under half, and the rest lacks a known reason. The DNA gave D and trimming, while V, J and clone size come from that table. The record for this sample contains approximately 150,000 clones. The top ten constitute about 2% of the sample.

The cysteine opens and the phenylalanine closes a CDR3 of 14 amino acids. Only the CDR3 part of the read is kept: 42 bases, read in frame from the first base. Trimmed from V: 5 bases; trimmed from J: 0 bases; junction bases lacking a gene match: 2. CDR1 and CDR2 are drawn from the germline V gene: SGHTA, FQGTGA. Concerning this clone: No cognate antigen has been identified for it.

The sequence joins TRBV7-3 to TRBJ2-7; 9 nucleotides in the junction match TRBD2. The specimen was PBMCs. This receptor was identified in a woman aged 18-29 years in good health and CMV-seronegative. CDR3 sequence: CASSPTSGSYEQYF. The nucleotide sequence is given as TGTGCCAGCAGCCCGACTAGCGGCTCCTACGAGCAGTACTTC. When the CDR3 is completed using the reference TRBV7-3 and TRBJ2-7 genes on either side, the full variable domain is GAGVSQTPSNKVTEKGKYVELRCDPISGHTALYWYRQSLGQGPEFLIYFQGTGAADDSGLPNDRFFAVRPEGSVSTLKIQRTERGDSAVYLCASSPTSGSYEQYFGPGTRLTVT.